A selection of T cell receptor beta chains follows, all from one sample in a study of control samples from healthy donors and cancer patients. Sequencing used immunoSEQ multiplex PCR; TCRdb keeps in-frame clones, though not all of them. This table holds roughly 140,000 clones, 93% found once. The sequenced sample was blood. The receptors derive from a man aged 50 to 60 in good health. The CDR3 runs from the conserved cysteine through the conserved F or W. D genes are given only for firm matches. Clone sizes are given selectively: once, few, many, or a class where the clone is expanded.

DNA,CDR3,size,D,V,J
TGTGCCAGCAGTTTATTCTGGATTACTAGCGGGAAGTCCGGGGAGCTGTTTTTT,CASSLFWITSGKSGELFF,NA,TRBD2,TRBV28,TRBJ2-2
TGTGCCAGCAGCTTAGGACTAGCCCCCACAGATACGCAGTATTTT,CASSLGLAPTDTQYF,NA,TRBD2,TRBV7-2,TRBJ2-3
TGTGCCAGCAGCTCACGGGAGAATGACGAGCAGTACTTC,CASSSRENDEQYF,NA,NA,TRBV5-4,TRBJ2-7
TGTGCCAGCAGCGTAGGACAGGCCACCTCTGAAAAACTGTTTTTT,CASSVGQATSEKLFF,NA,NA,TRBV9,TRBJ1-4
TGCGCCAGCAGTCAGGGGGCACAACGGGAAAAACTGTTTTTT,CASSQGAQREKLFF,NA,TRBD1,TRBV5-1,TRBJ1-4
TGTGCCAGCAGCTTCAGGGGACTTACCGGCAATGAGCAGTTCTTC,CASSFRGLTGNEQFF,NA,NA,TRBV5-6,TRBJ2-1
TGTGCCAGCAGCTTTGGACTAGCGGACACAGATACGCAGTATTTT,CASSFGLADTDTQYF,NA,TRBD2,TRBV5-8,TRBJ2-3
TGTGCCACCAGTGATGTCCGGGACGACTATGGCTACACCTTC,CATSDVRDDYGYTF,NA,NA,TRBV24-1,TRBJ1-2
TGTGCCAGCTCGACAGGCAGGGAGGATACGCAGTATTTT,CASSTGREDTQYF,NA,NA,TRBV18,TRBJ2-3
TGTGCCAGCAGTGAATGGGCAAACACCGGGGAGCTGTTTTTT,CASSEWANTGELFF,NA,NA,TRBV25-1,TRBJ2-2
TGCGCCAGCAGCCAAGGGCCCGGGACTAGCGGGCGCACCGGGGAGCTGTTTTTT,CASSQGPGTSGRTGELFF,NA,TRBD2,TRBV4-1,TRBJ2-2
TGTGCCAGCAGTTACCGGAGCTCCTACAATGAGCAGTTCTTC,CASSYRSSYNEQFF,NA,NA,TRBV6-5,TRBJ2-1
TGCGCCAGCAGTCAACGGACTCCCTCCTACGAGCAGTACTTC,CASSQRTPSYEQYF,NA,NA,TRBV23-1,TRBJ2-7
TGCAGTGCTCCTTTATTGGACACCATATATTTT,CSAPLLDTIYF,NA,NA,TRBV20-1,TRBJ1-3
TGTGCCAGTAGTAGGCAGGGGCCTGGTCAGCCCCAGCATTTT,CASSRQGPGQPQHF,NA,NA,TRBV19,TRBJ1-5
TGCGCCAGCCGGAGTGGTTCCTACAATGAGCAGTTCTTC,CASRSGSYNEQFF,NA,NA,TRBV5-1,TRBJ2-1
TGTGCCAGCAGCTCTCCAGGGGGCAGGGGAAACTATGGCTACACCTTC,CASSSPGGRGNYGYTF,few,TRBD1,TRBV7-9,TRBJ1-2
TGCGCCAGCAGCCAGACTAGCGGGGACTCCTACGAGCAGTACTTC,CASSQTSGDSYEQYF,NA,TRBD2,TRBV5-1,TRBJ2-7
TGTGCCACCAGTGATTTGGGCTACGGCGGGGGCACAGATACGCAGTATTTT,CATSDLGYGGGTDTQYF,NA,NA,TRBV24-1,TRBJ2-3
TGCAGCGCCCAAGGGCCCAATCAGCCCCAGCATTTT,CSAQGPNQPQHF,NA,NA,TRBV29-1,TRBJ1-5
TGTGCCAGCAGCTTTACAGGGGGCTTTTATGGCTACACCTTC,CASSFTGGFYGYTF,NA,TRBD1,TRBV13,TRBJ1-2
TGTGCCAGCAGCTTGTATCCCAGGGGAAGCAATCAGCCCCAGCATTTT,CASSLYPRGSNQPQHF,NA,NA,TRBV5-8,TRBJ1-5
TGCGCCAGCAGCCCGATCACTAGCGGGAGGGCGAGGCAGTACTTC,CASSPITSGRARQYF,NA,TRBD2,TRBV5-1,TRBJ2-7
TGTGCCAGCAGCGTAGCGGCGGGAGCTAGCACAGATACGCAGTATTTT,CASSVAAGASTDTQYF,NA,TRBD2,TRBV9,TRBJ2-3
TGTGCCACCCAACTAGCGGCGAACACCGGGGAGCTGTTTTTT,CATQLAANTGELFF,NA,TRBD2,TRBV6-5,TRBJ2-2
TGTGCCAGCAGCTTAGGGAGAGGGGCACGATCCCCTGGCTACACCTTC,CASSLGRGARSPGYTF,NA,NA,TRBV11-2,TRBJ1-2
TGTGCCAGCAGCAAGGGAGGGGAGAGCAATCAGCCCCAGCATTTT,CASSKGGESNQPQHF,NA,NA,TRBV6-5,TRBJ1-5
TGCGCCAGCAGCAAAACCTACAACCGGGAACATTTTTTGGATACGCAGTATTTT,CASSKTYNREHFLDTQYF,NA,NA,TRBV5-1,TRBJ2-3
TGTGCCAGCAGTTCCCGCCCCGCACGCCCAAGAAATTCACCCCTCCACTTT,CASSSRPARPRNSPLHF,few,NA,TRBV27,TRBJ1-6
TGTGCCTGGAGTGTAGTGGTCTCTGGAAACACCATATATTTT,CAWSVVVSGNTIYF,NA,NA,TRBV30,TRBJ1-3
TGCGCCAGCAGCTTGGTAGGGGACACCACCTACGAGCAGTACTTC,CASSLVGDTTYEQYF,NA,NA,TRBV5-1,TRBJ2-7
TGTGCCAGCAGCGACAGGGGAGGGGAGACCCAGTACTTC,CASSDRGGETQYF,NA,NA,TRBV21-1,TRBJ2-5
TGCGCCAGCAGCCAAGTGTTTTTGGCCAAAAACATTCAGTACTTC,CASSQVFLAKNIQYF,NA,NA,TRBV4-1,TRBJ2-4
TGCAGTGCTAGTGGGGCGGGCCATTCCTATGAGCAGTTCTTC,CSASGAGHSYEQFF,NA,NA,TRBV20-1,TRBJ2-1
TGTGCCTGGAGTCTAAAGCTAGCGGGAGTAAATGAGCAGTTCTTC,CAWSLKLAGVNEQFF,NA,TRBD2,TRBV30,TRBJ2-1
TGTGCCACCAGCAGAGATCGCGCGGGGGGCACTGAAGCTTTCTTT,CATSRDRAGGTEAFF,NA,NA,TRBV15,TRBJ1-1
TGCGCCAGCAGCTTGGGGGGGCCGGCTGAAGCTTTCTTT,CASSLGGPAEAFF,NA,NA,TRBV5-1,TRBJ1-1
TGTGCCAGCAATCGACAGGGCTATAATTCACCCCTCCACTTT,CASNRQGYNSPLHF,once,TRBD1,TRBV28,TRBJ1-6
TGTGCCACCAGCAGAGCACGCCTTAACTATGGCTACACCTTC,CATSRARLNYGYTF,NA,NA,TRBV15,TRBJ1-2
TGCGCCAGCAGCCAAGCCCCTTGGTCTACAACCGGGGAGCTGTTTTTT,CASSQAPWSTTGELFF,NA,NA,TRBV4-1,TRBJ2-2
TGTGCCAGCAGAAGACTAGCTGGAACCGGGGAGCTGTTTTTT,CASRRLAGTGELFF,NA,TRBD2,TRBV28,TRBJ2-2
TGTGCTACGTCAGGGCAGGGGATTAACTATGGCTACACCTTC,CATSGQGINYGYTF,NA,NA,TRBV5-6,TRBJ1-2
TGCGCCAGCAGCTTACAGGCCCCCGGGACAGGGAACACTGAAGCTTTCTTT,CASSLQAPGTGNTEAFF,NA,TRBD1,TRBV5-1,TRBJ1-1
TGTGCCAGCAGTTACCCGCTTTCCCCTGAAGCTTTCTTT,CASSYPLSPEAFF,NA,NA,TRBV6-2/TRBV6-3,TRBJ1-1
TGCGCCAGCAGCTACGGACTAGCGGGAGAGTCCTACGAGCAGTACTTC,CASSYGLAGESYEQYF,NA,TRBD2,TRBV5-1,TRBJ2-7